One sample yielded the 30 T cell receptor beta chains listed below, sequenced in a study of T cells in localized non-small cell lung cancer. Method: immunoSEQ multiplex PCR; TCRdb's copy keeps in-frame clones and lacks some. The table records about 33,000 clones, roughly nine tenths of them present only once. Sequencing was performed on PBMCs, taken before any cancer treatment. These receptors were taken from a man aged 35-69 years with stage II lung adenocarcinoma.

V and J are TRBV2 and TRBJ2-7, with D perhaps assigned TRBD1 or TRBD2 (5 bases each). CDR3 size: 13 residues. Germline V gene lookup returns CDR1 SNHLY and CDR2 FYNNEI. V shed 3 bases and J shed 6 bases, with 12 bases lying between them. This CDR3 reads CASSEGLGREQYF. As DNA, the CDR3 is TGTGCCAGCAGTGAGGGTTTGGGACGCGAGCAGTACTTC.

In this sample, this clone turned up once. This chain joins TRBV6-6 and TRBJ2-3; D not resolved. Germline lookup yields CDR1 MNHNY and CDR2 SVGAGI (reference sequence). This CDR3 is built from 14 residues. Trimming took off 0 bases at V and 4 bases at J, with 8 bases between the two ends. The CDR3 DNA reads TGTGCCAGCAGTTACTCGGGGAAGGCAGATACGCAGTATTTT. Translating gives CASSYSGKADTQYF.

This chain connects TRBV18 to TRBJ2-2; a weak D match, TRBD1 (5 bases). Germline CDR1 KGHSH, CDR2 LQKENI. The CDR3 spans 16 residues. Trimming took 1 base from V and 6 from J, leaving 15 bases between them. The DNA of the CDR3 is TGTGCCAGCTCACCACTTGATCAGGGCGTAGCCGGGGAGCTGTTTTTT. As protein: CASSPLDQGVAGELFF. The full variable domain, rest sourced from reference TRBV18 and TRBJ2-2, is NAGVMQNPRHLVRRRGQEARLRCSPMKGHSHVYWYRQLPEEGLKFMVYLQKENIIDESGMPKERFSAEFPKEGPSILRIQQVVRGDSAAYFCASSPLDQGVAGELFFGEGSRLTVL.

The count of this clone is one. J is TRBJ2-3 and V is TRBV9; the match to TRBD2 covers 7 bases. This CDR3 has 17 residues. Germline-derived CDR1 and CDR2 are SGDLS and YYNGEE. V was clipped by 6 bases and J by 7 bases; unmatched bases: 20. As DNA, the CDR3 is TGTGCCAGCAATTTCATTGCGGGAGTAATCCCTTTTCATACGCAGTATTTT. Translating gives CASNFIAGVIPFHTQYF.

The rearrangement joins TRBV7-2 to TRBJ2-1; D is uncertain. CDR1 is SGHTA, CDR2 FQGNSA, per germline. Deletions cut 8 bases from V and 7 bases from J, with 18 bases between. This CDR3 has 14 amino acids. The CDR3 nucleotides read TGTGCCAGCGGACCGAAGGGTGCTTCGAATGAGCAGTTCTTC. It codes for CASGPKGASNEQFF.

The DNA of the CDR3 is TGTGCCAGCAGTCCCAGGGGGGGAAGTGAGCAGTTCTTC. This translates into CASSPRGGSEQFF. The chain joins TRBV6-4 to TRBJ2-1; D is perhaps TRBD1 or TRBD2 (7 bases each). V lost 5 bases and J 9 bases, leaving 14 bases between the germline ends. The CDR3 consists of 13 residues. Germline lookup yields CDR1 MRHNA and CDR2 SNTAGT.

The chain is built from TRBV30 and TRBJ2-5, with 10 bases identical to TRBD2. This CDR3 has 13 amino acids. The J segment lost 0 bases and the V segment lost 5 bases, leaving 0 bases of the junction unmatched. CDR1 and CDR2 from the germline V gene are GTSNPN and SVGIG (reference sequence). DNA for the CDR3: TGTGCCTGGGGGACTAGCGACCAAGAGACCCAGTACTTC. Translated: CAWGTSDQETQYF. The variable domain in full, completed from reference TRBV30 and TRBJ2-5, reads SQTIHQWPATLVQPVGSPLSLECTVEGTSNPNLYWYRQAAGRGLQLLFYSVGIGQISSEVPQNLSASRPQDRQFILSSKKLLLSDSGFYLCAWGTSDQETQYFGPGTRLLVL.

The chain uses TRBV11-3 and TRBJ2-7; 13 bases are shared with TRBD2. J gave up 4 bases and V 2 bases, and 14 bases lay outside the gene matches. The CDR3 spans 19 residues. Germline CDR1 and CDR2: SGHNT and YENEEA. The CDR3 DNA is TGTGCCAGCAGCTTAAGCCCGAAACTAGCGGGAGGGCCCAAGTACGAGCAGTACTTC. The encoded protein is CASSLSPKLAGGPKYEQYF.

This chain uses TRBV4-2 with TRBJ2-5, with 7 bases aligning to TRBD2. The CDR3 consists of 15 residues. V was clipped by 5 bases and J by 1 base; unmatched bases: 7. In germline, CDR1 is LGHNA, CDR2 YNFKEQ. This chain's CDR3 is CASSGGDTPQETQYF. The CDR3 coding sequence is TGTGCCAGCAGCGGGGGGGATACGCCCCAAGAGACCCAGTACTTC.

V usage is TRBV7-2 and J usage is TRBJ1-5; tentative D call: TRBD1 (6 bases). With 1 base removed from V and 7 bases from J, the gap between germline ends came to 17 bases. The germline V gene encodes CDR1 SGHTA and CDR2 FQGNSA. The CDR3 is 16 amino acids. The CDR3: CASSLVGQGGGQPQHF. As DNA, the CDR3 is TGTGCCAGCAGCTTAGTAGGCCAAGGGGGAGGCCAGCCCCAGCATTTT.

CDR3 residues: CASSRGQGGGEKLFF. The DNA of the CDR3 is TGCGCCAGCAGCCGAGGACAGGGTGGTGGCGAAAAACTGTTTTTT. This rearrangement joins TRBV4-3 to TRBJ1-4; TRBD1 aligns across 8 bases. The V gene's germline CDR1 is LGHNA and CDR2 YSLEER. The trim removed 4 bases at V and 8 bases at J, leaving 9 bases unmatched. This CDR3 region has 15 residues.

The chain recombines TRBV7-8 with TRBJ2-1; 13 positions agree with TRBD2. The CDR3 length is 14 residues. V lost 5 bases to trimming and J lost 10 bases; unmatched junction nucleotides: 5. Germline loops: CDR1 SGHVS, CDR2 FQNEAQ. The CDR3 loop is CASSKGLAGYEQFF. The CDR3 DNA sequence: TGTGCCAGCAGCAAGGGACTAGCGGGATACGAGCAGTTCTTC.

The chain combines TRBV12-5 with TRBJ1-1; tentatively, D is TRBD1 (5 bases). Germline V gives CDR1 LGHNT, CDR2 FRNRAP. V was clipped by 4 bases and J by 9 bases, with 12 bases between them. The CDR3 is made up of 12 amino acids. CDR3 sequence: CASGSTGAKAFF. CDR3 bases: TGTGCTAGTGGTTCGACTGGGGCCAAAGCTTTCTTT.

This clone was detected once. The CDR3 spells CASSRDPREEKLFF. DNA of the CDR3: TGTGCCAGCAGCCGGGACCCCAGGGAAGAAAAACTGTTTTTT. The chain has TRBV7-3 and TRBJ1-4, with TRBD1 as a possible D gene (5 bases). The germline gives CDR1 SGHTA, CDR2 FQGTGA. Trimming removed 5 bases from V and 8 bases from J, with 15 bases in between. There are 14 residues in the CDR3.

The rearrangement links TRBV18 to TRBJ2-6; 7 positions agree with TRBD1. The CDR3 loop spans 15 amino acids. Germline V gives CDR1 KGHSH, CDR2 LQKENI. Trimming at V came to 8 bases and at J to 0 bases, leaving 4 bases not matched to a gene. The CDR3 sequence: CASTGQPSGANVLTF. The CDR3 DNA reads TGTGCCAGCACGGGACAGCCCTCTGGGGCCAACGTCCTGACTTTC.

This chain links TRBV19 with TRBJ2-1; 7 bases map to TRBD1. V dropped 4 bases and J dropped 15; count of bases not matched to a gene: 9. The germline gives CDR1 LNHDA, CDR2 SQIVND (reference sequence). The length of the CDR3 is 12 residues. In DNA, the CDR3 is TGTGCCAGTAGTAGCAACAGGGGAGTCCTGTTCTTC. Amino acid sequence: CASSSNRGVLFF.

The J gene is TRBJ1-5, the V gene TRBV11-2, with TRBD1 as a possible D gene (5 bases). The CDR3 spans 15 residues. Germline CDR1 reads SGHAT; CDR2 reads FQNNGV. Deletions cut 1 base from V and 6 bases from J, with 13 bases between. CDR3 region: CASSLAGQAPQPQHF. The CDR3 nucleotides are TGTGCCAGCAGCTTAGCTGGACAAGCCCCTCAGCCCCAGCATTTT.

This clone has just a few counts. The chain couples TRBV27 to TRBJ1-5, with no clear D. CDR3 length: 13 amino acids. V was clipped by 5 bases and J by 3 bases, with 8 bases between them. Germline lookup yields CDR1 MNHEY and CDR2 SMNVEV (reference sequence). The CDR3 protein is CASSIQPNQPQHF. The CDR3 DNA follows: TGTGCCAGCAGTATACAACCCAATCAGCCCCAGCATTTT.

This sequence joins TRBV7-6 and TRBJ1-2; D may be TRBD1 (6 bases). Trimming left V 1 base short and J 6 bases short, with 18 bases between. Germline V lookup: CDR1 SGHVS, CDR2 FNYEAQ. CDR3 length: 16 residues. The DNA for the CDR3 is TGTGCCAGCAGCTTAGGGCGGGGCCAGGGGATAGATGGCTACACCTTC. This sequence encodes CASSLGRGQGIDGYTF.

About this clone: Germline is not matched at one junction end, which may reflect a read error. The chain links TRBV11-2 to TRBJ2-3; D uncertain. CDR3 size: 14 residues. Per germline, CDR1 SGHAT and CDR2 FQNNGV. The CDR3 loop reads CASSLDGVVGNRIF. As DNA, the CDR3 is TGTGCCAGCAGCTTAGATGGGGTCGTGGGGAACCGTATTTTT.

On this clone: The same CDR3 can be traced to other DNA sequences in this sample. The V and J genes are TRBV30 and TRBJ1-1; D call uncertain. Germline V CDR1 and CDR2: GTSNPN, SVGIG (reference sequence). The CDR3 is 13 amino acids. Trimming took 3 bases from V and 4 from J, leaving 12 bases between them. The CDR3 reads CAWRSWAGTEAFF. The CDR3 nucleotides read TGTGCCTGGAGATCCTGGGCGGGCACTGAAGCTTTCTTT.

The CDR3 sequence: CASSSEVEKLFF. CDR3 DNA: TGTGCCAGCAGCTCTGAAGTAGAAAAACTGTTTTTT. The chain links TRBV5-5 to TRBJ1-4; D is uncertain. CDR3 length: 12 residues. V was trimmed by 3 bases and J by 8 bases, leaving 8 bases between them. Germline V gene sequence: CDR1 SGHKS, CDR2 YYEKEE (reference sequence).

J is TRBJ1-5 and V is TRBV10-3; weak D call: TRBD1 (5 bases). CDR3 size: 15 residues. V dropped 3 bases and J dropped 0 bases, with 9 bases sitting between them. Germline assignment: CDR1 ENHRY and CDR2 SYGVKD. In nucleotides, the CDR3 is TGTGCCATCAGTGATAAACAGGCTAGCAATCAGCCCCAGCATTTT. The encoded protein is CAISDKQASNQPQHF.

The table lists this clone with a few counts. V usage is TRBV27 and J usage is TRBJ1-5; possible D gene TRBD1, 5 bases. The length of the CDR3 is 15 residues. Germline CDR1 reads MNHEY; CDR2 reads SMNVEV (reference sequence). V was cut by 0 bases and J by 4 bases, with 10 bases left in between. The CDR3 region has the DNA TGTGCCAGCAGTTTATCTTCTGGGGGTAATCAGCCCCAGCATTTT. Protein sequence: CASSLSSGGNQPQHF.

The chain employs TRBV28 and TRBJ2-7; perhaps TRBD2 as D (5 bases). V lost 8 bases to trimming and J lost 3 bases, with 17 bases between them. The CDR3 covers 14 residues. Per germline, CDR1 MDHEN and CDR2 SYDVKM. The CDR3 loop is CASCGSPGFYEQYF. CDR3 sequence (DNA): TGTGCCAGCTGTGGGAGCCCGGGGTTCTACGAGCAGTACTTC.

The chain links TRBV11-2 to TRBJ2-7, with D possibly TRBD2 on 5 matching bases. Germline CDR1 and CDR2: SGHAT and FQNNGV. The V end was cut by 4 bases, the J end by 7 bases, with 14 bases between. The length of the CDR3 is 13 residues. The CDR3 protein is CASSYGISGEQYF. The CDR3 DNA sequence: TGTGCCAGCAGCTACGGGATTTCGGGGGAGCAGTACTTC.

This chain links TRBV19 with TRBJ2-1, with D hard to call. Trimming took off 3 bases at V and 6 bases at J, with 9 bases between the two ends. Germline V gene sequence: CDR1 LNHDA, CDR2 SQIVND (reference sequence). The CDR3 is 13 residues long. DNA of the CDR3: TGTGCCAGTAGTATGAGGTCAGCCAATGAGCAGTTCTTC. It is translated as CASSMRSANEQFF. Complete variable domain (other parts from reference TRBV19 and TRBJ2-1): DGGITQSPKYLFRKEGQNVTLSCEQNLNHDAMYWYRQDPGQGLRLIYYSQIVNDFQKGDIAEGYSVSREKKESFPLTVTSAQKNPTAFYLCASSMRSANEQFFGPGTRLTVL.

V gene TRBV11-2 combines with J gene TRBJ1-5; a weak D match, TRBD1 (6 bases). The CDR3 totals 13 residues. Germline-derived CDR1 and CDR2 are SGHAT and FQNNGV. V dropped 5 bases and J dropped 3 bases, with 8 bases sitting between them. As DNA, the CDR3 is TGTGCCAGCAGCACAGGGAACAATCAGCCCCAGCATTTT. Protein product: CASSTGNNQPQHF.

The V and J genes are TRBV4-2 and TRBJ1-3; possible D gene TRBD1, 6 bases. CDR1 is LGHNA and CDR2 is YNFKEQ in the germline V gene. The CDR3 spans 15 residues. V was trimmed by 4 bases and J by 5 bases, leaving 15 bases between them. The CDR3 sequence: CASSPAGTRRNTIYF. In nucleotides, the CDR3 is TGTGCCAGCAGCCCTGCCGGGACAAGGAGAAACACCATATATTTT.

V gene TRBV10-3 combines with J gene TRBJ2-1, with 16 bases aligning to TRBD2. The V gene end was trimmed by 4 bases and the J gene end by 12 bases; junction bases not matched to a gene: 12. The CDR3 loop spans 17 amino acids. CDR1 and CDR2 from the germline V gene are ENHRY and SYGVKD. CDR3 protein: CAISGNPGTSGRAPQFF. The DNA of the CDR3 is TGTGCCATCAGTGGAAACCCCGGGACTAGCGGGAGGGCGCCGCAGTTCTTC.